This T cell receptor (beta chain) appears in the sequencing data of a study of cytomegalovirus exposure and HLA in healthy donors. 60 Vbeta and 13 Jbeta primers were used in PCR. Clones were sequenced by immunoSEQ multiplex PCR, and TCRdb holds only the in-frame ones, with some missing. The table includes roughly 89,000 clones, about three quarters detected once. All the people who gave samples were healthy bone marrow donors. The CDR3 consists of 18 residues. CDR1 is SEHNR and CDR2 is FQNEAQ in the germline V gene (reference sequence). Notes on this clone: Its matching antigen is unknown. The junction differs from germline at one of its ends, possibly a read error.

General observations from the study: Specificity for CMV antigens was confirmed in vitro for a few of the CMV-associated chains. Per published reports, the classifier diagnosed cytomegalovirus status with high specificity and sensitivity. A reported reduction in N-insertions relative to the roughly 670-donor mean was seen in an Asian-associated ancestry cluster in a later analysis.

The sequenced material came from PBMCs. This clonotype was obtained from a man in his thirties or forties in good health and CMV-seropositive. The genes are TRBV7-9 and TRBJ1-1; D perhaps matches TRBD1 (6 bases). The CDR3 DNA reads TGTTCCAGCAGCTTAAGAGGGGGGGATTTTGGGGTGAACACTGAAGCTTTCTTT. It is translated as CSSSLRGGDFGVNTEAFF.